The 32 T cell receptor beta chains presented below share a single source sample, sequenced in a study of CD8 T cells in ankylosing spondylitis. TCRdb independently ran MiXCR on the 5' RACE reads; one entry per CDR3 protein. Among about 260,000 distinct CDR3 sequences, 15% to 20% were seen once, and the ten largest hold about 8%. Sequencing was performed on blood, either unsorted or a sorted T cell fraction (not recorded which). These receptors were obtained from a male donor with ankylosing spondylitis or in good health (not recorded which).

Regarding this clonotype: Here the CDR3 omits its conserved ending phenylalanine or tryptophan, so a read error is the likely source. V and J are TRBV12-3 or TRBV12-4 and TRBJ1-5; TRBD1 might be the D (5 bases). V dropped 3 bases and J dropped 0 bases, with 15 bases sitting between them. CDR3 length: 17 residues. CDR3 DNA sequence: TGTGCCAGCAGTTTCCGCGCCGGGACCTATAGCAATCAGCCCCAGCATCTT. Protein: CASSFRAGTYSNQPQHL.

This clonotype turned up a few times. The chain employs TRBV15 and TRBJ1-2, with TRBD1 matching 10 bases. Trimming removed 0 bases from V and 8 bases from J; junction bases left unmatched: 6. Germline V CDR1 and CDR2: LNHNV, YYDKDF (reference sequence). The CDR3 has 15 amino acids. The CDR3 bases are TGTGCCACCAGCAGAGATCTGGGGACAGGGGAAGGCTACACCTTC. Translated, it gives CATSRDLGTGEGYTF.

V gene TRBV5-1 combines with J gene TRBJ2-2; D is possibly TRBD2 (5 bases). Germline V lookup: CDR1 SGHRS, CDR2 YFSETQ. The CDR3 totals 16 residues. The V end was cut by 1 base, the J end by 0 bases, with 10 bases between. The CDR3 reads CASSLFGKTNTGELFF. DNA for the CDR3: TGCGCCAGCAGCTTGTTCGGGAAGACGAACACCGGGGAGCTGTTTTTT.

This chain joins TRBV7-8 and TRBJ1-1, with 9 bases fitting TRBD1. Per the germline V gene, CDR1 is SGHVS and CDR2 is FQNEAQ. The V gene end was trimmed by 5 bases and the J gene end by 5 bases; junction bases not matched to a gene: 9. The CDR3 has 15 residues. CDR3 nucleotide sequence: TGTGCCAGCAGCCGTCGGACAGGGGAGGGGACTGAAGCTTTCTTT. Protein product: CASSRRTGEGTEAFF.

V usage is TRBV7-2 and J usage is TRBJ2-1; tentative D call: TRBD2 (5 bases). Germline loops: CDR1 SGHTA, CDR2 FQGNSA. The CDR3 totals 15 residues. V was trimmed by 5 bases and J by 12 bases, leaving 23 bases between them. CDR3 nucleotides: TGTGCCAGCAGCGAGACACTAGGTACGGTTGTTGGGCAGTTCTTC. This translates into CASSETLGTVVGQFF.

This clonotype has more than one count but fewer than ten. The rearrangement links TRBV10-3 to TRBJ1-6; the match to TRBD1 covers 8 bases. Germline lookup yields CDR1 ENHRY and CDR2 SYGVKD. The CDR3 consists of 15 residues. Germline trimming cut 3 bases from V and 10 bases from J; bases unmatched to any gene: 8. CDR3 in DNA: TGTGCCATCAGTGAAGTGACAGGGGTACAGTCACCCCTCCACTTT. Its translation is CAISEVTGVQSPLHF.

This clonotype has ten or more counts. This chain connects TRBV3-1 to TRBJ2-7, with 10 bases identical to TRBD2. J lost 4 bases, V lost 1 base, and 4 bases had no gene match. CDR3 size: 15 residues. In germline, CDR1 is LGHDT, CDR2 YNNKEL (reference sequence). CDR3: CASSQGPSGGYEQYV. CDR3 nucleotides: TGTGCCAGCAGCCAAGGACCTAGCGGGGGATACGAGCAGTACGTC.

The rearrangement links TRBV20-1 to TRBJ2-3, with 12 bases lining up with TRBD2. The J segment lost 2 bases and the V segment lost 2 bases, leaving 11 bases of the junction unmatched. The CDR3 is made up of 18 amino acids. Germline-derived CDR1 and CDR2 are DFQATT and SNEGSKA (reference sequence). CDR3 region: CSARPVLAGGLATDTQYF. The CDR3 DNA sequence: TGCAGTGCTAGACCGGTGCTAGCGGGGGGGCTAGCCACAGATACGCAGTATTTT.

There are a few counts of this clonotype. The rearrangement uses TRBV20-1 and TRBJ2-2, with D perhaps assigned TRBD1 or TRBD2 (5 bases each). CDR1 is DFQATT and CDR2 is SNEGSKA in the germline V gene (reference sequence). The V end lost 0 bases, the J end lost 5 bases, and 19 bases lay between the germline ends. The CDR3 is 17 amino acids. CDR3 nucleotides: TGCAGTGCTAGAGATCTATTACGGGGAGAGGGGACCGGGGAGCTGTTTTTT. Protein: CSARDLLRGEGTGELFF.

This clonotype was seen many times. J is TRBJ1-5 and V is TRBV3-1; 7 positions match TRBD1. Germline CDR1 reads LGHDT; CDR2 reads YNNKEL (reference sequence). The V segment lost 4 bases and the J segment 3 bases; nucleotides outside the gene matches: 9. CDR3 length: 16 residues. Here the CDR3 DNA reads TGTGCCAGCAGCCTTGGCCCGACAGGGAACAATCAGCCCCAGCATTTT. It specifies CASSLGPTGNNQPQHF. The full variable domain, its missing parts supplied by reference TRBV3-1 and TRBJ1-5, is DTAVSQTPKYLVTQMGNDKSIKCEQNLGHDTMYWYKQDSKKFLKIMFSYNNKELIINETVPNRFSPKSPDKAHLNLHINSLELGDSAVYFCASSLGPTGNNQPQHFGDGTRLSIL.

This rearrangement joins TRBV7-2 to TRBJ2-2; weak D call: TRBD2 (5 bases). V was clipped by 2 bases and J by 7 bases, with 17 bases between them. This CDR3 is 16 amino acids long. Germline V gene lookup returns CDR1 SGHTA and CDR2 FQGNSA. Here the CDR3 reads CASSLWVAGSIGELFF. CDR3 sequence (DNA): TGTGCCAGCAGCTTATGGGTAGCTGGGAGCATCGGGGAGCTGTTTTTT. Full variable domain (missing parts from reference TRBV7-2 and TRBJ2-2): GAGVSQSPSNKVTEKGKDVELRCDPISGHTALYWYRQSLGQGLEFLIYFQGNSAPDKSGLPSDRFSAERTGGSVSTLTIQRTQQEDSAVYLCASSLWVAGSIGELFFGEGSRLTVL.

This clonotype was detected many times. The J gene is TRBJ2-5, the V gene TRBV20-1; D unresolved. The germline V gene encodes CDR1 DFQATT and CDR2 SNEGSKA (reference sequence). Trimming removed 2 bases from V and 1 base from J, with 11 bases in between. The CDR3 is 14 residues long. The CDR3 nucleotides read TGCAGTGCTAGACCCGGACGGGCCCAAGAGACCCAGTACTTC. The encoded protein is CSARPGRAQETQYF.

The CDR3 coding sequence is TGTGCCAGCTACCGGTGGGGAGGGAAGAGCAATCAGCCCCAGCATTTT. It yields the protein CASYRWGGKSNQPQHF. V and J are TRBV6-1 and TRBJ1-5; no firm D call. Germline V CDR1 and CDR2: MNHNS, SASEGT. CDR3 size: 16 residues. With 8 bases removed from V and 1 base from J, the gap between germline ends came to 18 bases.

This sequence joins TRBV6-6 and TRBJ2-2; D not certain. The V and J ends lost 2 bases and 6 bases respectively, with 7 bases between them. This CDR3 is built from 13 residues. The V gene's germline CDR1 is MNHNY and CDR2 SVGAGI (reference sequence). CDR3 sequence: CASSYGLPGELFF. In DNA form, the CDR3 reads TGTGCCAGCAGTTACGGCCTCCCCGGGGAGCTGTTTTTT.

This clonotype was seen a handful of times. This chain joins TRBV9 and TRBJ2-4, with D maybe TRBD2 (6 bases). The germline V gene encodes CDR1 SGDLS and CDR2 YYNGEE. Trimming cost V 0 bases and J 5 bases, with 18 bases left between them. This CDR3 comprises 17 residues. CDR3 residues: CASSVADTGTGENIQYF. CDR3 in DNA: TGTGCCAGCAGCGTAGCAGACACCGGGACGGGGGAAAACATTCAGTACTTC.

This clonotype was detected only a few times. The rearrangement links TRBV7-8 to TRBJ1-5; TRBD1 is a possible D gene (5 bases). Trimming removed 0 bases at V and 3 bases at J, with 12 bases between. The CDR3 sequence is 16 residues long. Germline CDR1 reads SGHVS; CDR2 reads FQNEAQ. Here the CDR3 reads CASSLALGRVNQPQHF. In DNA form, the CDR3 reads TGTGCCAGCAGCTTAGCTTTGGGACGGGTCAATCAGCCCCAGCATTTT.

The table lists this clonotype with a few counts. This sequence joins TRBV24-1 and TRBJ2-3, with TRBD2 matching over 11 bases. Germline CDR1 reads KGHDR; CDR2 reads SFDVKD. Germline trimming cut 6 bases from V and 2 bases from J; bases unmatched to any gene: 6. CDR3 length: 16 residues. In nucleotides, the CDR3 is TGTGCCACCAGTCATCTAGCGGGGGGATACACAGATACGCAGTATTTT. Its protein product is CATSHLAGGYTDTQYF.

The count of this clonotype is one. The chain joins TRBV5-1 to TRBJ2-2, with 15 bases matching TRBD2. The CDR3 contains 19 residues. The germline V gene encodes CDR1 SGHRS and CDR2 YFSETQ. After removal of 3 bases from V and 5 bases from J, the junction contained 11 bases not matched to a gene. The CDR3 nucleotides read TGCGCCAGCAGCTGGTCAGGACTAGCGGGAGGGCCTAAGACCGGGGAGCTGTTTTTT. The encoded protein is CASSWSGLAGGPKTGELFF.

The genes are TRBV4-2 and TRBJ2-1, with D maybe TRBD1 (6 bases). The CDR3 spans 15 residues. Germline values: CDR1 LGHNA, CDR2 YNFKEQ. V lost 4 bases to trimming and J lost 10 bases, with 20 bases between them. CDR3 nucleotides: TGTGCCAGCAGCCCCGGGACAACGGAAGAAGAAGAGCAGTTCTTC. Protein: CASSPGTTEEEEQFF.

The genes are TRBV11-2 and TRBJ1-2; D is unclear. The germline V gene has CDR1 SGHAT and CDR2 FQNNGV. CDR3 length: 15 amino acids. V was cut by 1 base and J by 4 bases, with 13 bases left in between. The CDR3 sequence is CASSLAPWRSYGYTF. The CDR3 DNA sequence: TGTGCCAGCAGCTTAGCTCCGTGGCGGAGCTATGGCTACACCTTC.

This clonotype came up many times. The CDR3 reads CASSAQGASAEAFF. The CDR3 DNA follows: TGTGCCAGCAGCGCACAGGGGGCGAGCGCTGAAGCTTTCTTT. The chain carries TRBV6-2 or TRBV6-3 and TRBJ1-1, with 9 bases aligning to TRBD1. The V gene's germline CDR1 is MNHEY and CDR2 SVGEGT. CDR3 size: 14 residues. Unmatched junction bases numbered 8, after V lost 6 bases and J lost 6 bases.

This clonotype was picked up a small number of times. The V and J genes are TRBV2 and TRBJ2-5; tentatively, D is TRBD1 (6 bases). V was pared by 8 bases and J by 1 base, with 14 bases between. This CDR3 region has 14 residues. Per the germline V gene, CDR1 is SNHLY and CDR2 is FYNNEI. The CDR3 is CASGPDRTQETQYF. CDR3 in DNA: TGTGCCAGCGGACCAGACAGGACCCAAGAGACCCAGTACTTC.

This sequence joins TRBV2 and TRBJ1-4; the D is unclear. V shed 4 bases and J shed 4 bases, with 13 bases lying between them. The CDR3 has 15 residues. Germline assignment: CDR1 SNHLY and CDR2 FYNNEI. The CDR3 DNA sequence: TGTGCCAGCAGTGTACTGGGGAGGATTAATGAAAAACTGTTTTTT. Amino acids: CASSVLGRINEKLFF. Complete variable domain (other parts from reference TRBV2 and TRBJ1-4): EPEVTQTPSHQVTQMGQEVILRCVPISNHLYFYWYRQILGQKVEFLVSFYNNEISEKSEIFDDQFSVERPDGSNFTLKIRSTKLEDSAMYFCASSVLGRINEKLFFGSGTQLSVL.

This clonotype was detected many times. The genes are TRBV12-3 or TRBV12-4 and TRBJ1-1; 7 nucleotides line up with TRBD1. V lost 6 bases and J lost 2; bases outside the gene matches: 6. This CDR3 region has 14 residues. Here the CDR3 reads CASSHRDSNTEAFF. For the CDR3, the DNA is TGTGCCAGCAGCCATCGGGACAGCAACACTGAAGCTTTCTTT.

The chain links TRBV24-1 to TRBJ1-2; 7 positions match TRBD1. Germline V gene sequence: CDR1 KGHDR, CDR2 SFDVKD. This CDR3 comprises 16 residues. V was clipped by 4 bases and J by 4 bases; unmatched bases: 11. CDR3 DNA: TGTGCCACCAGTGAGACCGGGACAGCCCATAGCTATGGCTACACCTTC. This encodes CATSETGTAHSYGYTF.

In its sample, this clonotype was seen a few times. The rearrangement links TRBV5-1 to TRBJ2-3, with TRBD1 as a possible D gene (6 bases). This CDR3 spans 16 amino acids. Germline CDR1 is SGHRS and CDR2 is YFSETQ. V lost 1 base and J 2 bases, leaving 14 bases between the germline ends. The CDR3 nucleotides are TGCGCCAGCAGCTTGCCGACAGGTGGAAACACAGATACGCAGTATTTT. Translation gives CASSLPTGGNTDTQYF.

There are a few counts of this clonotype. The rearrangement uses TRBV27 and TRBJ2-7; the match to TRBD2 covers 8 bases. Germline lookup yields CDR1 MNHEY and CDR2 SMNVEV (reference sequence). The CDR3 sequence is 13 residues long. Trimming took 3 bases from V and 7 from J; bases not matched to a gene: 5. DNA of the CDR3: TGTGCCAGCAGTTTCGGGGGGGGTGGAGAGCAGTACGTC. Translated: CASSFGGGGEQYV.

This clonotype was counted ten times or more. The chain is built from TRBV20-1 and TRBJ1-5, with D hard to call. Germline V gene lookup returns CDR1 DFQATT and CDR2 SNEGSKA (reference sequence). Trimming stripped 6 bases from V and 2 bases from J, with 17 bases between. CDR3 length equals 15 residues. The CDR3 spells CSALFAALGNQPQHF. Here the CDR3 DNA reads TGCAGTGCCCTTTTTGCGGCCCTAGGCAATCAGCCCCAGCATTTT.

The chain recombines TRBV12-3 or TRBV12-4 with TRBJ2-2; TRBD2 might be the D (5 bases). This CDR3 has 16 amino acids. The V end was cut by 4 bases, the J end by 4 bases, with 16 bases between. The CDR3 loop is CASSSTGGSPTGELFF. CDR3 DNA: TGTGCCAGCAGTTCGACGGGCGGGTCCCCCACCGGGGAGCTGTTTTTT.

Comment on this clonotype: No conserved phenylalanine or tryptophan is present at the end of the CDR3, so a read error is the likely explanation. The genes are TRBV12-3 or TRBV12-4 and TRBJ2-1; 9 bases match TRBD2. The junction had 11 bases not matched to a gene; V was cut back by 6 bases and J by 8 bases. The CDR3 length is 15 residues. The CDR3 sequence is CASSSLAGGADEQFL. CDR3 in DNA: TGTGCCAGCAGCTCGCTGGCGGGAGGGGCCGATGAGCAGTTCCTC.

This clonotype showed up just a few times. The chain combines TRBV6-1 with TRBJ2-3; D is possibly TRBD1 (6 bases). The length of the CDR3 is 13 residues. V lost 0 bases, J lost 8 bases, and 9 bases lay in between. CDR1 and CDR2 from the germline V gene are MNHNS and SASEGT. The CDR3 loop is CASSEAGAPTQYF. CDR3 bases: TGTGCCAGCAGTGAAGCGGGGGCCCCTACGCAGTATTTT.

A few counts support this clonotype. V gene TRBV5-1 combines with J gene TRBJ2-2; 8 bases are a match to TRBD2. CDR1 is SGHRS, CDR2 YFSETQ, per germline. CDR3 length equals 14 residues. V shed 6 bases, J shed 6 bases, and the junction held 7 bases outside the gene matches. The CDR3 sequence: CASNGISGAGELFF. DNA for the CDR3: TGCGCCAGCAATGGAATTAGCGGGGCCGGGGAGCTGTTTTTT.